This T cell receptor (beta chain) was captured by sequencing in a study of blood T cell repertoires in COVID-19. Deletions cut 4 bases from V and 1 base from J, with 10 bases between. Germline V CDR1 and CDR2: SQVTM, ANQGSEA. This CDR3 region has 13 residues. Profiling relied on immunoSEQ multiplex PCR, and the TCRdb table lists in-frame clones only, not all of them. The top ten clones hold roughly 4.5% of a sample with just over 300,000 clones, 70% to 90% of them seen once. V and J are TRBV29-1 and TRBJ2-5, with D perhaps TRBD1 (5 bases). Sample: PBMCs or T cells enriched from blood (not recorded which). This TCR came from a man aged 25 to 40 who had recovered from COVID-19. This chain's CDR3 is CSVAPGSQETQYF. For the CDR3, the DNA is TGCAGCGTTGCACCAGGGTCCCAAGAGACCCAGTACTTC. The full variable domain, in which reference TRBV29-1 and TRBJ2-5 provide the parts outside the CDR3, is SAVISQKPSRDICQRGTSLTIQCQVDSQVTMMFWYRQQPGQSLTLIATANQGSEATYESGFVIDKFPISRPNLTFSTLTVSNMSPEDSSIYLCSVAPGSQETQYFGPGTRLLVL.